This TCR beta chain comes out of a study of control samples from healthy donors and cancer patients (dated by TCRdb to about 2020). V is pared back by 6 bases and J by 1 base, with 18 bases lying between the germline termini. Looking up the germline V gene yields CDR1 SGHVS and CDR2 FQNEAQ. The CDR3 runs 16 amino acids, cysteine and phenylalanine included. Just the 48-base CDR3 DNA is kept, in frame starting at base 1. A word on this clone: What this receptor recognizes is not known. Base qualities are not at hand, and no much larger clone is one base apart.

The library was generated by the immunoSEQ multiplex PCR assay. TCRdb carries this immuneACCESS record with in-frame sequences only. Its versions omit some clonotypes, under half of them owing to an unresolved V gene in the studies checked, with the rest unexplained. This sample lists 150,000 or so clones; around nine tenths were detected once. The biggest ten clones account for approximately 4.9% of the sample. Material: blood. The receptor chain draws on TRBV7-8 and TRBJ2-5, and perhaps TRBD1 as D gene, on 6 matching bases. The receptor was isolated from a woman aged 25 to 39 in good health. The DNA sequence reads TGTGCCAGCAGTCCCCCAGGGGAGTGGAGCCAAGAGACCCAGTACTTC. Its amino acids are CASSPPGEWSQETQYF. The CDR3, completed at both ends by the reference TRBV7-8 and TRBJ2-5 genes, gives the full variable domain GAGVSQSPRYKVAKRGQDVALRCDPISGHVSLFWYQQALGQGPEFLTYFQNEAQLDKSGLPSDRFFAERPEGSVSTLKIQRTQQEDSAVYLCASSPPGEWSQETQYFGPGTRLLVL.